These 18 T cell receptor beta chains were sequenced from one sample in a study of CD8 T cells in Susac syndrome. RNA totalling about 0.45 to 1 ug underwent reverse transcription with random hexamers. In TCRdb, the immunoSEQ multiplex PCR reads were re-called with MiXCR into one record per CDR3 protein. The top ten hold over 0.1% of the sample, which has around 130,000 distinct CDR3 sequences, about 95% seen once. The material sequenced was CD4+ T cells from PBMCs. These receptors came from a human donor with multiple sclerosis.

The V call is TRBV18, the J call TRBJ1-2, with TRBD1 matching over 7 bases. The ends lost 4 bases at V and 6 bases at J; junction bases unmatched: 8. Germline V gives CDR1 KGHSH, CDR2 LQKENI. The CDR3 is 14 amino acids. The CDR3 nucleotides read TGTGCCAGCTCACGCTTACAGGGGCTGGATGGCTACACCTTC. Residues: CASSRLQGLDGYTF.

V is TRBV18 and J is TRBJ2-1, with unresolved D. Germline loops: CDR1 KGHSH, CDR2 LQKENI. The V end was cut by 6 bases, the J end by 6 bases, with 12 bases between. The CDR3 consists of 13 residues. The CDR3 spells CASSRDVANEQFF. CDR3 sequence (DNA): TGTGCCAGCTCCCGCGATGTGGCCAATGAGCAGTTCTTC.

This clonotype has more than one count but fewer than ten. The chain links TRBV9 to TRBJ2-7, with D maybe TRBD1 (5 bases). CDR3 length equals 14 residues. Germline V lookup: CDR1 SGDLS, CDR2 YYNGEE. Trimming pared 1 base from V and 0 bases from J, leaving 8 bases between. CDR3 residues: CASSVQGSSYEQYF. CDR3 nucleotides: TGTGCCAGCAGCGTACAGGGAAGCTCCTACGAGCAGTACTTC. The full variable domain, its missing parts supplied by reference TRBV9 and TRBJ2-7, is DSGVTQTPKHLITATGQRVTLRCSPRSGDLSVYWYQQSLDQGLQFLIQYYNGEERAKGNILERFSAQQFPDLHSELNLSSLELGDSALYFCASSVQGSSYEQYFGPGTRLTVT.

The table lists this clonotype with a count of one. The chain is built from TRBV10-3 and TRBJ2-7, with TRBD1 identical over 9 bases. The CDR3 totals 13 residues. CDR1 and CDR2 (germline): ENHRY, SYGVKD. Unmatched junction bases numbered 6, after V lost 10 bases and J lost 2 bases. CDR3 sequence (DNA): TGTGCCACCTTAGGGACAGGGCCCTACGAGCAGTACTTC. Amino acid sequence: CATLGTGPYEQYF.

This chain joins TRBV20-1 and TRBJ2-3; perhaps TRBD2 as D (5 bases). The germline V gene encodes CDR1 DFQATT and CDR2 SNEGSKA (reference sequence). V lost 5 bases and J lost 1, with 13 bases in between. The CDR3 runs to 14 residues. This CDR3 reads CSAHNLEGTDTQYF. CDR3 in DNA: TGCAGTGCTCATAATCTGGAGGGCACAGATACGCAGTATTTT.

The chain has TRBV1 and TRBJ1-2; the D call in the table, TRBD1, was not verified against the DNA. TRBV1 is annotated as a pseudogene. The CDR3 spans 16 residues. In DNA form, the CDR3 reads TGCACCAGCAGCCAAAGCCGGAACAGGGGAAACTATGGCTACACCTTC. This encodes CTSSQSRNRGNYGYTF.

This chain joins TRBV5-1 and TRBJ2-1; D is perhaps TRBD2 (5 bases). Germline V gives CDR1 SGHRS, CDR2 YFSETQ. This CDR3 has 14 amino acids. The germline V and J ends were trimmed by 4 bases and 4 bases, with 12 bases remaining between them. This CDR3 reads CASSPMDLYNEQFF. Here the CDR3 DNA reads TGCGCCAGCAGCCCGATGGACTTATACAATGAGCAGTTCTTC.

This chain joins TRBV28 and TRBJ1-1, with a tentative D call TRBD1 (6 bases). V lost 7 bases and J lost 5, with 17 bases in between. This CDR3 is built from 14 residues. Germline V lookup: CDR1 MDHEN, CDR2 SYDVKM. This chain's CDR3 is CASTHQGRGTEAFF. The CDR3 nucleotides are TGTGCCAGCACACATCAGGGGCGCGGAACTGAAGCTTTCTTT.

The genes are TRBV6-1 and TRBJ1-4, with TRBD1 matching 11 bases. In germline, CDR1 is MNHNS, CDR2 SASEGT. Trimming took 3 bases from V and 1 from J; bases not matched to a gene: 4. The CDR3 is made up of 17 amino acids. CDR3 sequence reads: CASSDWDRGVTNEKLFF. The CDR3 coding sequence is TGTGCCAGCAGTGATTGGGACAGGGGGGTAACTAATGAAAAACTGTTTTTT.

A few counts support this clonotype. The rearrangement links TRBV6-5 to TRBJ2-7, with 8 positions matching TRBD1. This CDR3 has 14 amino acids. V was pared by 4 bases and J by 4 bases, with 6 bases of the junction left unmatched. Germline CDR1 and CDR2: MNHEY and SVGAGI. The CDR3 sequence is CASSLDRVGYEQYF. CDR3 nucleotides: TGTGCCAGCAGTTTGGACAGGGTGGGGTACGAGCAGTACTTC.

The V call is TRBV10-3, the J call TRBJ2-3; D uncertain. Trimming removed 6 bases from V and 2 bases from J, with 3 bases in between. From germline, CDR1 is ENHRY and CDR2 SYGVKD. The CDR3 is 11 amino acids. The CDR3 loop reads CAIRDTDTQYF. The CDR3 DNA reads TGTGCCATCAGGGACACAGATACGCAGTATTTT.

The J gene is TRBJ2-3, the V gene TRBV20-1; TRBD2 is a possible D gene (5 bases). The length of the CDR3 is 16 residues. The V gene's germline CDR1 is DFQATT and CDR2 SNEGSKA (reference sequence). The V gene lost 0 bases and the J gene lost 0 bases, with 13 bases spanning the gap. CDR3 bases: TGCAGTGCTAGAGATCCGGCTAGCCCTAGCACAGATACGCAGTATTTT. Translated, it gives CSARDPASPSTDTQYF.

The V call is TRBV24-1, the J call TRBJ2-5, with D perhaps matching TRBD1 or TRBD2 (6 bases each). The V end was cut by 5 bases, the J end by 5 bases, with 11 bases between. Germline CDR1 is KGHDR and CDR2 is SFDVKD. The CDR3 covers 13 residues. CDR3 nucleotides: TGTGCCACCAGTGGGGGGGCCCGGGAGACCCAGTACTTC. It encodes CATSGGARETQYF.

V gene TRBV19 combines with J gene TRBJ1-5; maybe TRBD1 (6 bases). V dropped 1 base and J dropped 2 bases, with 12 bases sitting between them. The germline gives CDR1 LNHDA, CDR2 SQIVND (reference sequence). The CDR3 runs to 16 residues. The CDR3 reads CASSIGETGRNQPQHF. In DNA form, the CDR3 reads TGTGCCAGTAGTATAGGTGAAACAGGGCGCAATCAGCCCCAGCATTTT.

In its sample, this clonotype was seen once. The CDR3: CASKEVGNSPLHF. For the CDR3, the DNA is TGTGCCAGTAAAGAGGTGGGGAATTCACCCCTCCACTTT. The rearrangement joins TRBV27 to TRBJ1-6; D is unresolved. V was shortened by 9 bases and J by 7 bases, with 13 bases between the two germline ends. This CDR3 contains 13 residues. Germline V gene data show CDR1 as MNHEY and CDR2 as SMNVEV (reference sequence).

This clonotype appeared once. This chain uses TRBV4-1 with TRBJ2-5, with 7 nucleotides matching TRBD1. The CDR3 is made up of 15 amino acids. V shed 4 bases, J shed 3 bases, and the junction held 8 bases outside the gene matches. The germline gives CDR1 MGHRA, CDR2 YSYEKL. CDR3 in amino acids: CASSPPGQAKETQYF. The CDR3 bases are TGCGCCAGCAGCCCCCCCGGACAGGCTAAAGAGACCCAGTACTTC.

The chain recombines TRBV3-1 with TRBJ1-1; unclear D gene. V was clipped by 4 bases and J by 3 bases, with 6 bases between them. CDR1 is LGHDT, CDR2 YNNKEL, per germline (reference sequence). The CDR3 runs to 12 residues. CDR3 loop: CASSPRDTEAFF. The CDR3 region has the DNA TGTGCCAGCAGCCCCCGTGACACTGAAGCTTTCTTT. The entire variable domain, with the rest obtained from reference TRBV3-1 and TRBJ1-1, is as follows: DTAVSQTPKYLVTQMGNDKSIKCEQNLGHDTMYWYKQDSKKFLKIMFSYNNKELIINETVPNRFSPKSPDKAHLNLHINSLELGDSAVYFCASSPRDTEAFFGQGTRLTVV.

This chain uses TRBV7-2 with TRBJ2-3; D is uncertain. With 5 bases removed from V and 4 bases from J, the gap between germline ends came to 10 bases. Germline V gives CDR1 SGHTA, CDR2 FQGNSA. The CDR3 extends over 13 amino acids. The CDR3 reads CASSPPAADTQYF. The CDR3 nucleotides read TGTGCCAGCAGCCCCCCGGCGGCAGATACGCAGTATTTT.